Listed below are T cell receptor beta chains from one sample, sequenced in a study of cytomegalovirus exposure and HLA in healthy donors. Measured with immunoSEQ multiplex PCR; TCRdb has only the in-frame clones, and not every one. Here the sample spans approximately 200,000 clones, 79% being singletons. The sample consisted of PBMCs. Receptors were obtained from a woman younger than 35 in good health and CMV-seronegative. The CDR3 runs from the conserved cysteine through the conserved F or W. A D gene is named only where the DNA matches it firmly. The size of a clone is reported for some rows only, either as once, few or many, or as a class for expanded clones.

TRBV5-1	few	TRBJ2-2	TRBD1	CASSEQGANTGELFF	TGCGCCAGCAGCGAACAGGGGGCGAACACCGGGGAGCTGTTTTTT
TRBV27	NA	TRBJ2-7	TRBD2	CASSQGLAEAYEQYF	TGTGCCAGCAGTCAAGGACTAGCGGAAGCCTACGAGCAGTACTTC
TRBV4-1	NA	TRBJ1-3	NA	CASSRLGLGENTIYF	TGCGCCAGCAGCCGCCTCGGGTTAGGAGAAAACACCATATATTTT
TRBV4-1	NA	TRBJ2-7	TRBD2	CASSQELAGLAVYEQYF	TGCGCCAGCAGCCAAGAATTGGCGGGACTAGCCGTATACGAGCAGTACTTC
TRBV15	NA	TRBJ2-1	TRBD2	CATSRGTSGVGSYNEQFF	TGTGCCACCAGCAGGGGGACTAGCGGGGTCGGCTCCTACAATGAGCAGTTCTTC
TRBV19	NA	TRBJ2-7	NA	CASSIDRLSYEQYF	TGTGCCAGTAGTATAGACAGGCTCTCCTACGAGCAGTACTTC
TRBV27	NA	TRBJ2-7	TRBD2	CASSPTSSGGGLQRQYF	TGTGCCAGCAGCCCTACGAGTAGCGGGGGGGGCCTGCAGCGGCAGTACTTC
TRBV10-3	NA	TRBJ2-5	NA	CAISEDAVGETQYF	TGTGCCATCAGTGAAGACGCGGTCGGGGAGACCCAGTACTTC
TRBV6-4	NA	TRBJ2-1	TRBD1	CASSPGQGGYNEQFF	TGTGCCAGCAGCCCGGGACAGGGGGGGTACAATGAGCAGTTCTTC
TRBV27	NA	TRBJ2-1	TRBD2	CASTYRGFAGVYNEQFF	TGTGCCAGCACCTATCGGGGTTTTGCGGGAGTCTACAATGAGCAGTTCTTC
TRBV19	NA	TRBJ2-7	NA	CASSGVDRLWEQYF	TGTGCCAGTAGTGGAGTGGACAGACTCTGGGAGCAGTACTTC
TRBV6-1	NA	TRBJ2-7	NA	CASTRSNYEQYF	TGTGCCAGCACCAGAAGTAACTACGAGCAGTACTTC
TRBV9	few	TRBJ1-5	NA	CASSVRLNSNQPQHF	TGTGCCAGCAGCGTCCGACTCAATAGCAATCAGCCCCAGCATTTT
TRBV19	NA	TRBJ2-5	TRBD2	CASRVQAGAAETQYF	TGTGCCAGTAGGGTGCAAGCGGGAGCCGCAGAGACCCAGTACTTC
TRBV29-1	NA	TRBJ1-1	TRBD1	CSVAGTGVWTEAFF	TGCAGCGTAGCTGGGACAGGGGTGTGGACTGAAGCTTTCTTT
TRBV10-2	NA	TRBJ2-5	TRBD1	CASSEPTGDREETQYF	TGCGCCAGCAGTGAGCCAACGGGGGACAGGGAAGAGACCCAGTACTTC
TRBV6-1	NA	TRBJ1-1	NA	CASKFAGMNTEAFF	TGTGCCAGCAAGTTTGCAGGGATGAACACTGAAGCTTTCTTT
TRBV6-5	NA	TRBJ1-4	NA	CASSQRTNEKLFF	TGTGCCAGCAGTCAGAGGACTAATGAAAAACTGTTTTTT
TRBV7-2	NA	TRBJ1-3	NA	CASSLVPGLLLSGNTIYF	TGTGCCAGCAGCTTAGTACCGGGTCTCCTCCTCTCTGGAAACACCATATATTTT
TRBV18	NA	TRBJ2-5	TRBD2	CASSPPSLAEETQYF	TGTGCCAGCTCACCACCGTCCCTAGCGGAAGAGACCCAGTACTTC
TRBV5-1	NA	TRBJ2-7	NA	CASSPRGGRGRSYEQYF	TGCGCCAGCAGCCCGCGGGGAGGTCGGGGCAGGTCGTACGAGCAGTACTTC
TRBV6-5	NA	TRBJ2-5	TRBD2	CASSSTTSAGTQYF	TGTGCCAGCAGTTCGACAACTAGCGCTGGGACCCAGTACTTC
TRBV28	NA	TRBJ1-5	TRBD1	CASSGGQPQHF	TGTGCCAGTTCAGGGGGACAGCCCCAGCATTTT
TRBV6-6	NA	TRBJ1-1	NA	CASSPSGGSTEAFF	TGTGCCAGCAGTCCCTCGGGGGGCAGTACTGAAGCTTTCTTT
TRBV5-8	NA	TRBJ1-4	NA	CASSFSRALGEKLFF	TGTGCCAGCAGCTTTTCGAGGGCACTAGGGGAAAAACTGTTTTTT
TRBV6-6	NA	TRBJ2-7	NA	CASSLTYEQYF	TGTGCCAGCAGTTTAACCTACGAGCAGTACTTC
TRBV29-1	NA	TRBJ2-6	NA	CSVYTSGANVLTF	TGCAGCGTTTACACCTCTGGGGCCAACGTCCTGACTTTC
TRBV9	NA	TRBJ1-6	TRBD1	CASSPSGTVNSPLHF	TGTGCCAGCAGCCCCTCCGGGACAGTTAATTCACCCCTCCACTTT
TRBV15	NA	TRBJ1-3	NA	CATSTTEYSGNTIYF	TGTGCCACCAGTACGACAGAATACTCTGGAAACACCATATATTTT
TRBV5-1	NA	TRBJ2-2	TRBD2	CASSPGTSPREGGELFF	TGCGCCAGCAGCCCGGGGACTAGCCCCAGGGAGGGCGGGGAGCTGTTTTTT
TRBV7-9	NA	TRBJ2-5	TRBD2	CASSPGTSVNF	TGTGCCAGCAGCCCGGGGACTAGCGTTAACTTC
TRBV27	NA	TRBJ1-6	NA	CASSWGGDSPLHF	TGTGCCAGCAGTTGGGGGGGGGATTCACCCCTCCACTTT
TRBV28	NA	TRBJ2-2	TRBD1	CASSLGQGNTGELFF	TGTGCCAGCAGTTTGGGACAGGGGAACACCGGGGAGCTGTTTTTT
TRBV29-1	NA	TRBJ1-4	NA	CSVANTVEKLFF	TGCAGCGTTGCGAATACAGTCGAAAAACTGTTTTTT
TRBV27	NA	TRBJ1-1	NA	CASSFSGVTEAFF	TGTGCCAGCAGTTTCTCAGGGGTCACTGAAGCTTTCTTT
TRBV28	NA	TRBJ2-5	TRBD2	CASSSGLAGKTQYF	TGTGCCAGCAGTTCGGGACTAGCGGGAAAGACCCAGTACTTC
TRBV11-2	NA	TRBJ2-1	TRBD2	CASSLVPSGGNEQFF	TGTGCCAGCAGCTTAGTCCCTAGCGGGGGCAATGAGCAGTTCTTC
TRBV5-1	NA	TRBJ2-7	TRBD2	CASSLGTGGEQYF	TGCGCCAGCAGCCTCGGGACGGGGGGCGAGCAGTACTTC
TRBV30	NA	TRBJ2-7	NA	CAWSVGHSDEQYF	TGTGCCTGGAGTGTAGGACACAGCGACGAGCAGTACTTC
TRBV13	NA	TRBJ1-1	NA	CASSHRQIDTEAFF	TGTGCCAGCAGCCACAGACAGATAGATACTGAAGCTTTCTTT
TRBV2	NA	TRBJ2-3	NA	CASSVGSVHSTDTQYF	TGTGCCAGCAGCGTCGGAAGCGTACATAGCACAGATACGCAGTATTTT
TRBV28	NA	TRBJ1-2	TRBD1	CASSWDRGPKNYGYTF	TGTGCCAGCAGTTGGGACAGGGGACCTAAGAACTATGGCTACACCTTC
TRBV4-1	NA	TRBJ1-5	NA	CASSQEYRYSNQPQHF	TGCGCCAGCAGCCAAGAGTACAGATATAGCAATCAGCCCCAGCATTTT
TRBV23-1	NA	TRBJ1-1	NA	CASSIQSMNTEAFF	TGCGCCAGCTCCATACAGAGCATGAACACTGAAGCTTTCTTT
TRBV28	once	TRBJ2-2	TRBD2	CASSSTWVGLAGGKNTGELFF	TGTGCCAGCAGTTCGACCTGGGTAGGGCTAGCGGGAGGGAAGAACACCGGGGAGCTGTTTTTT
TRBV6-5	NA	TRBJ1-2	NA	CASRAGGNGYTF	TGTGCCAGCCGCGCAGGCGGGAATGGCTACACCTTC
TRBV2	NA	TRBJ1-4	TRBD1	CASNRGGVTNEKLFF	TGTGCCAGTAACAGGGGAGGTGTAACTAATGAAAAACTGTTTTTT
TRBV28	few	TRBJ1-1	NA	CASRSGLTEAFF	TGTGCCAGCAGATCAGGCCTCACTGAAGCTTTCTTT
TRBV5-6	NA	TRBJ2-7	NA	CASRRRGSSYEQYF	TGTGCCAGCCGCAGACGAGGCTCCTCCTACGAGCAGTACTTC
TRBV7-9	NA	TRBJ1-2	TRBD1	CASSLYGQGGYGYTF	TGTGCCAGCAGCTTATATGGACAGGGAGGCTATGGCTACACCTTC
TRBV11-2	NA	TRBJ2-7	NA	CASSPWFEAGNTWGSEQYF	TGTGCCAGCAGCCCATGGTTTGAGGCAGGGAACACATGGGGTTCCGAGCAGTACTTC
TRBV6-1	few	TRBJ2-1	TRBD2	CASSELAGINEQFF	TGTGCCAGCAGTGAACTAGCGGGAATCAATGAGCAGTTCTTC
TRBV5-4	NA	TRBJ2-7	TRBD2	CASSLGSGGAIYEQYF	TGTGCCAGCAGCTTAGGGAGCGGGGGGGCGATTTACGAGCAGTACTTC